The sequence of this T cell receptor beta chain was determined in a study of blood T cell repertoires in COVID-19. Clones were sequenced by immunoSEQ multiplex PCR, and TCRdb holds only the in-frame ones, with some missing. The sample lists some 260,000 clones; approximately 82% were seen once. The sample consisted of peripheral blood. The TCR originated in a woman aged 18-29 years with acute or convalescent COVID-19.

CDR3 sequence: CASSLYRGPNEQFF. CDR3 DNA: TGTGCCAGCAGCTTGTACAGGGGGCCGAATGAGCAGTTCTTC. The V gene is TRBV7-2, the J gene TRBJ2-1, with 9 bases fitting TRBD1. J lost 7 bases, V lost 3 bases, and 4 bases had no gene match. Germline assignment: CDR1 SGHTA and CDR2 FQGNSA. The CDR3 runs to 14 residues.